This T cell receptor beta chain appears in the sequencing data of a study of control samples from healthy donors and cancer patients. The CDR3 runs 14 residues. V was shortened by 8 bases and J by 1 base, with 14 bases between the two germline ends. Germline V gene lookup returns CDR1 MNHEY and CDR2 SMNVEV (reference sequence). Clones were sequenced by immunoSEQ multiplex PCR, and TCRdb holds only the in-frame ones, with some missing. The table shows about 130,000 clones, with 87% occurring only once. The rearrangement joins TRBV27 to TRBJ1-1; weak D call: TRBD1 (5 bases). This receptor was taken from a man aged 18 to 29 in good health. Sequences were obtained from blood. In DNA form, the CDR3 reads TGTGCCAGCTCTCCTGAGGGGACGAACACTGAAGCTTTCTTT. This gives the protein CASSPEGTNTEAFF.